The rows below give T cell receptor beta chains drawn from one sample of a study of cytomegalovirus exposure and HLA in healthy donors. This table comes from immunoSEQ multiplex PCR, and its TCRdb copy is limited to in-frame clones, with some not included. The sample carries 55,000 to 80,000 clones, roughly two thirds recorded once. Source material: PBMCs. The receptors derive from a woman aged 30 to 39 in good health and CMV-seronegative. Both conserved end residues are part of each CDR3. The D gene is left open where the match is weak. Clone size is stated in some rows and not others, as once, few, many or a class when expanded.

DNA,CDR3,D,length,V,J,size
TGTGCCTGGAGTCCTGGGGGGGAGGATGAAAAACTGTTTTTT,CAWSPGGEDEKLFF,.,14,TRBV30,TRBJ1-4,.
TGTGCTAGTGGTTTGGCGTACGGGGGGGGCCGGAGAACCGGGGAGCTGTTTTTT,CASGLAYGGGRRTGELFF,TRBD2,18,TRBV12-5,TRBJ2-2,.
TGTGCCAGCAGTCCCAGGGTGGGCACCGGGGAGCTGTTTTTT,CASSPRVGTGELFF,.,14,TRBV13,TRBJ2-2,.
TGTGCCAGCAGCACGCGACAGGGGGCGAGGGAGCAGTACTTC,CASSTRQGAREQYF,TRBD1,14,TRBV4-2,TRBJ2-7,.
TGTGCCAGCAGCTTAGATGGGACTAGCACAGATACGCAGTATTTT,CASSLDGTSTDTQYF,.,15,TRBV7-2,TRBJ2-3,.
TGCGCCAGCAGCTGGAGCGGCGCCGGGGAGACCCAGTACTTC,CASSWSGAGETQYF,.,14,TRBV5-1,TRBJ2-5,.
TGTGCCAGCAGCTTAAACAGGGTTAGCACAGATACGCAGTATTTT,CASSLNRVSTDTQYF,.,15,TRBV7-2,TRBJ2-3,.
TGCAGCGTTGAAGCTCCCAGGGGTTGGGATGGCTACACCTTC,CSVEAPRGWDGYTF,.,14,TRBV29-1,TRBJ1-2,.
TGTGCCAGCAGCTTGCGGACTAGCGGGGGGGCGAGCTCCTACAATGAGCAGTTCTTC,CASSLRTSGGASSYNEQFF,TRBD2,19,TRBV7-2,TRBJ2-1,.
TGTGCCAGCAGCCGATCAGCGGGTGTCGACAAACTGTTTTTT,CASSRSAGVDKLFF,.,14,TRBV7-8,TRBJ1-4,few
TGTGCCAGCAGCGTAGGGCTAGATGTAAACCGTTTCTCACCCCTCCACTTT,CASSVGLDVNRFSPLHF,.,17,TRBV9,TRBJ1-6,few
TGTGCCACCAGCGCACGGGGACTAGCGGGGGTGTCCTACGAGCAGTACTTC,CATSARGLAGVSYEQYF,TRBD2,17,TRBV15,TRBJ2-7,.
TGTGCCAGCAGCCAGGGGACCGCTAATGAGCAGTTCTTC,CASSQGTANEQFF,.,13,TRBV7-9,TRBJ2-1,.
TGTGCCATCAGTGAGCCCGCGGGACTAGCGGGGGGGCCTAGCACAGATACGCAGTATTTT,CAISEPAGLAGGPSTDTQYF,TRBD2,20,TRBV10-3,TRBJ2-3,.
TGTGCCAGCACCGCGACAGGGAAGTTTGGCTACACCTTC,CASTATGKFGYTF,TRBD1,13,TRBV6-5,TRBJ1-2,.
TGCGCCAGCAGTGAGCTGGGACTAGCGGGGGTCACAGATACGCAGTATTTT,CASSELGLAGVTDTQYF,TRBD2,17,TRBV10-1,TRBJ2-3,.
TGTGCCAGCAGAGTCGGAGGTGGCTACGAGCAGTACTTC,CASRVGGGYEQYF,.,13,TRBV6-1,TRBJ2-7,.
TGTGCCAGTAGTCTAAGCGGGGGGACATTCGCGAACACCGGGGAGCTGTTTTTT,CASSLSGGTFANTGELFF,TRBD2,18,TRBV19,TRBJ2-2,.
TGTGCCAGCAGCCTTTCGGGCAACGGGGTAAGCGGCTACACCTTC,CASSLSGNGVSGYTF,.,15,TRBV7-2,TRBJ1-2,.
TGTGCCAGCAGTTATCAGGGACAGGCCACTGAAGCTTTCTTT,CASSYQGQATEAFF,TRBD1,14,TRBV6-5,TRBJ1-1,.
TGTGCCAGCAGATCAAGACAGGGGGGAAATCTGGATGGCTACACCTTC,CASRSRQGGNLDGYTF,TRBD1,16,TRBV7-2,TRBJ1-2,.
TGCGCCAGCAGTTTCGGGGGGCATGAGCAGTTCTTC,CASSFGGHEQFF,.,12,TRBV5-1,TRBJ2-1,.
TGTGCCAGCCTTCGTTATAGCGGGGGGCTTCAAGAGACCCAGTACTTC,CASLRYSGGLQETQYF,TRBD2,16,TRBV27,TRBJ2-5,few
TGTGCCACTCACCTGGGACAGGGGGCCAGAACCGGGGAGCTGTTTTTT,CATHLGQGARTGELFF,TRBD1,16,TRBV19,TRBJ2-2,.
TGTGCCAGCAGCGTAGGTCCGGGTGGGGGGGTGGAGACCCAGTACTTC,CASSVGPGGGVETQYF,TRBD2,16,TRBV9,TRBJ2-5,.
TGTGCCAGCAGCTTAGAGCACGGGGAGACCCAGTACTTC,CASSLEHGETQYF,.,13,TRBV7-9,TRBJ2-5,.
TGTGCCAGCAGCATGTCTGAGTATGGCTACACCTTC,CASSMSEYGYTF,.,12,TRBV28,TRBJ1-2,many
TGTGCCAGCAGCTTCGGGAATACGCAGTATTTT,CASSFGNTQYF,.,11,TRBV5-4,TRBJ2-3,.
TGCGCCAGCAGCCAAGTGCCCGGGGAGGATGAAAAACTGTTTTTT,CASSQVPGEDEKLFF,.,15,TRBV4-1,TRBJ1-4,.
TGCGCCAGCAGTGAGGCCCGGGGGGGCGGGGAGACCCAGTACTTC,CASSEARGGGETQYF,TRBD2,15,TRBV10-2,TRBJ2-5,.
TGTGCCAGCACCCCCGGGGGGGGAAGGAATGAGCAGTTCTTC,CASTPGGGRNEQFF,TRBD2,14,TRBV11-1,TRBJ2-1,.
TGTGCCAGCAGCTTATCCAGCTCCTATAATTCACCCCTCCACTTT,CASSLSSSYNSPLHF,.,15,TRBV11-3,TRBJ1-6,.
TGTGCCAGCAGCCCCGGGACAGGTCGAGGTCAGCCCCAGCATTTT,CASSPGTGRGQPQHF,TRBD1,15,TRBV6-5,TRBJ1-5,.